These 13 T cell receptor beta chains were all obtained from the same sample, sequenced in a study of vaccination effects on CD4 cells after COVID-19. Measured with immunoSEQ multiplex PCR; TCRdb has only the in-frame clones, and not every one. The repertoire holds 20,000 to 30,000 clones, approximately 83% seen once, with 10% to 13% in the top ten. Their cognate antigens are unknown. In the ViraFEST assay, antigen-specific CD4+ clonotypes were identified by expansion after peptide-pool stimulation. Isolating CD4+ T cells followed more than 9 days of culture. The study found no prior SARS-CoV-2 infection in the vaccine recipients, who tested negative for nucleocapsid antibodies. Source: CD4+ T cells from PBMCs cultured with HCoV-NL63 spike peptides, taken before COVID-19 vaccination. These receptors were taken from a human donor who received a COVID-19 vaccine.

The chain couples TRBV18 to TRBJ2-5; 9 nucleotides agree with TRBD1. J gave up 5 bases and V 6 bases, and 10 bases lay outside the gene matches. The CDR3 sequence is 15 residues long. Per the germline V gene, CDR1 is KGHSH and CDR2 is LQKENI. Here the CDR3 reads CASSRRQGDGETQYF. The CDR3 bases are TGTGCCAGCTCGCGCAGACAGGGGGACGGGGAGACCCAGTACTTC.

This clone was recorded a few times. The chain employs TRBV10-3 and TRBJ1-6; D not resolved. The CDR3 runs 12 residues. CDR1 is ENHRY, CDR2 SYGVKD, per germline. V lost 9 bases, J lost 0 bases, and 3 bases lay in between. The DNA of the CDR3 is TGTGCCATGAACTCCTATAATTCACCCCTCCACTTT. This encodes CAMNSYNSPLHF.

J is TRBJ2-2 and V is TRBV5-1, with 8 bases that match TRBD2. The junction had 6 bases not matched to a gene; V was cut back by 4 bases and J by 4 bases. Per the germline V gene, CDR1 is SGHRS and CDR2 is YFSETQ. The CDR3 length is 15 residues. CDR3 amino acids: CASSLSGGSTGELFF. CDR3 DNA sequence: TGCGCCAGCAGCCTAAGCGGGGGAAGCACCGGGGAGCTGTTTTTT.

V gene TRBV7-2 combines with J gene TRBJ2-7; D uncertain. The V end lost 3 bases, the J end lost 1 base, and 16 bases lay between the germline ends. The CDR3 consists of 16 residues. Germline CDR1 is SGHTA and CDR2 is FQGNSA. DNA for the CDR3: TGTGCCAGCAGCTTTAGAGAGACAAGGATATCCTACGAGCAGTACTTC. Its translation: CASSFRETRISYEQYF.

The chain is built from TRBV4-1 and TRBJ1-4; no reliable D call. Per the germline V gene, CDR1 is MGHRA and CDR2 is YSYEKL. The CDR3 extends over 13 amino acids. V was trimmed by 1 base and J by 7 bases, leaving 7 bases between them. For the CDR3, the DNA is TGCGCCAGCAGCCAAGCGCAGGTTGAAAAACTGTTTTTT. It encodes CASSQAQVEKLFF.

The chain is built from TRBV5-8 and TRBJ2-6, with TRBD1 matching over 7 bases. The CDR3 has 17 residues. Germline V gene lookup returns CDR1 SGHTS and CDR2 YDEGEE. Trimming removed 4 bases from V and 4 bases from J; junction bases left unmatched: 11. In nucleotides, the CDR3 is TGTGCCAGCAGCAAACAACAGGGGTTAGTCGGGGCCAACGTCCTGACTTTC. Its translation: CASSKQQGLVGANVLTF.

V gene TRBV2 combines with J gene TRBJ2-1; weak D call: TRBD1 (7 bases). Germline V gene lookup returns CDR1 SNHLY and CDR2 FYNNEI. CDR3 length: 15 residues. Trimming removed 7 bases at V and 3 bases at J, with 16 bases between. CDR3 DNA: TGTGCCAGCACCGGGGGACAGTTACTCTACAATGAGCAGTTCTTC. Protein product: CASTGGQLLYNEQFF.

CDR3: CASSIGGGNTEAFF. The CDR3 DNA is TGTGCCAGTAGTATCGGGGGTGGGAACACTGAAGCTTTCTTT. The rearrangement links TRBV19 to TRBJ1-1; TRBD1 might be the D (5 bases). Germline V gene sequence: CDR1 LNHDA, CDR2 SQIVND (reference sequence). The CDR3 runs to 14 residues. Between the trimmed V and J ends, which lost 3 bases and 1 base, there was a span of 9 bases.

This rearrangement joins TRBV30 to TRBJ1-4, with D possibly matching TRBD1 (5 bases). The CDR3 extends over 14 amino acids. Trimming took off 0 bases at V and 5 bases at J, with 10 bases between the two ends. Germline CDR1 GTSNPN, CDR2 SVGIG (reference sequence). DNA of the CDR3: TGTGCCTGGAGTGTCCTTTCAGGGAATGAAAAACTGTTTTTT. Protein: CAWSVLSGNEKLFF.

The CDR3 DNA reads as TGTGCCAGCAGCAACCCCCCCAAGATCATGGCCCACGAGCAGTACTTC. It encodes CASSNPPKIMAHEQYF. The gene calls are TRBV27 and TRBJ2-7, with D uncertain. The ends were cut back, 6 bases at V and 5 bases at J, with 23 bases in the middle. The germline V gene encodes CDR1 MNHEY and CDR2 SMNVEV (reference sequence). The CDR3 sequence is 16 residues long.

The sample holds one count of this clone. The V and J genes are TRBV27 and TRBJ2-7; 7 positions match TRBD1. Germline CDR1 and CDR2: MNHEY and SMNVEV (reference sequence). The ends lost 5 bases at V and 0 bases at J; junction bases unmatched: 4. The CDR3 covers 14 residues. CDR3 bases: TGTGCCAGCAGTGACAGGGACCGCTCCTACGAGCAGTACTTC. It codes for CASSDRDRSYEQYF.

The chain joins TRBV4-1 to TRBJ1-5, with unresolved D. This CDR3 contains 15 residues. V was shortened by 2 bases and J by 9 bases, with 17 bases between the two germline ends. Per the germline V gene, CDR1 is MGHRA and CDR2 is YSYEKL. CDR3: CASSQLPWTLGPQHF. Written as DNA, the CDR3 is TGCGCCAGCAGCCAACTCCCTTGGACCCTGGGGCCCCAGCATTTT.

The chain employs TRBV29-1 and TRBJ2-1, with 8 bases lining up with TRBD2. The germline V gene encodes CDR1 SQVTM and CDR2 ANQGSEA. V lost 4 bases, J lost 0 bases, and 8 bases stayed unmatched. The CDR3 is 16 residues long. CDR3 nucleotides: TGCAGCGTTGGGAAACTAGCGGAGAGCTCCTACAATGAGCAGTTCTTC. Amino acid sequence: CSVGKLAESSYNEQFF.